A single T cell receptor beta chain is shown here with its context. Antigen: not known. The data originate from a study of T-cell memory formation after mild COVID-19. Study summary: The two donors had largely donor-specific TCR clusters.

From 5'RACE with constant-segment primers came TCR alpha and TCR beta cDNA libraries that carried sample barcodes and UMIs. TCRdb called the 5' RACE reads again in MiXCR, with one record for every CDR3 protein. The data show 450,000 or so distinct CDR3 sequences, with 25% seen just once and 12% held by the top ten. CDR3 length: 16 amino acids. CDR1 is MNHEY and CDR2 is SVGEGT in the germline V gene. V was pared by 2 bases and J by 3 bases, with 7 bases of the junction left unmatched. Findings of the study overall: Memory from before infection featured some responding clones, which suggests cross-reactive memory joined.

Source material: PBMCs or a T cell subset sorted from them (not recorded which). The chain is built from TRBV6-2 or TRBV6-3 and TRBJ2-3; 8 bases match TRBD2. The receptor's source is an adult woman who had mild COVID-19 (a few samples of this study predate the infection). Cell type and time point are not known. The CDR3 region has the DNA TGTGCCAGCAGTTACCGAGCGGGAGATACTACAGATACGCAGTATTTT. This codes for CASSYRAGDTTDTQYF.